The rows below give T cell receptor beta chains drawn from one sample of a study of brain metastases from non-small cell lung cancer. Data came from immunoSEQ multiplex PCR; TCRdb stores just in-frame clones and leaves some out. The sample lists fewer than 2,000 clones; 90% were seen once. Source material: tissue from a brain metastasis. These receptors were obtained from a donor at least 40 years old with non-small cell lung cancer. The CDR3 runs from the conserved cysteine through the conserved F or W. D genes are given only for firm matches. Clone size is shown for a subset of rows, as once, few, many or a class of expanded clone.

D gene,J gene,V gene,clone size,CDR3 protein,CDR3 DNA
.,TRBJ2-3,TRBV2,.,CASSERGVGLSSTDMQYF,TGTGCCAGCAGTGAAAGGGGAGTGGGCTTATCTAGTACAGATATGCAGTATTTT
.,TRBJ2-1,TRBV15,.,CATSSGPDNEQFF,TGTGCCACCAGCTCCGGGCCCGACAATGAGCAGTTCTTC
TRBD1,TRBJ2-1,TRBV29-1,.,CSAGQGGANEQFF,TGCAGCGCCGGACAGGGTGGAGCGAATGAGCAGTTCTTC
.,TRBJ2-3,TRBV10-1,.,CASSPSTDTQYF,TGCGCCAGCAGTCCCAGCACAGATACGCAGTATTTT
.,TRBJ1-4,TRBV7-9,.,CASSLTYEKLFF,TGTGCCAGCAGCTTAACTTATGAAAAACTGTTTTTT
.,TRBJ1-4,TRBV19,.,CASHEKLFF,TGTGCCAGTCACGAAAAACTGTTTTTT
TRBD2,TRBJ2-3,TRBV10-3,once,CAISSGTSGGADTQYF,TGTGCCATCAGTTCCGGGACTAGCGGGGGGGCAGATACGCAGTATTTT
.,TRBJ2-2,TRBV3-1/TRBV3-2,.,CASSREEENTGELFF,TGTGCCAGCAGCCGGGAGGAGGAGAACACCGGGGAGCTGTTTTTT
.,TRBJ2-5,TRBV5-6,.,CASRLVPEETQYF,TGTGCCAGCAGGCTAGTCCCTGAAGAGACCCAGTACTTC
.,TRBJ1-2,TRBV12-3/TRBV12-4,few,CASSGRAYGYTF,TGTGCCAGCAGCGGACGGGCCTATGGCTACACCTTC
.,TRBJ2-5,TRBV2,.,CASSASTRRETQYF,TGTGCCAGCAGCGCCTCCACTAGGAGGGAGACCCAGTACTTC
TRBD2,TRBJ2-2,TRBV19,.,CASSIGRGNTGELFF,TGTGCCAGTAGTATCGGGAGGGGTAACACCGGGGAGCTGTTTTTT
TRBD2,TRBJ2-1,TRBV24-1,.,CATSGELAGASGSYNEQFF,TGTGCCACCAGTGGGGAACTAGCGGGGGCGAGTGGATCCTACAATGAGCAGTTCTTC
.,TRBJ2-3,TRBV5-4,once,CASSLDTTSTDTQYF,TGTGCCAGCAGCTTGGACACCACTAGCACAGATACGCAGTATTTT
.,TRBJ2-7,TRBV5-1,.,CASSPGPIFDEQYF,TGCGCCAGCAGCCCAGGACCCATCTTCGACGAGCAGTACTTC
.,TRBJ1-5,TRBV12-3/TRBV12-4,.,CASSGTPNQPQHF,TGTGCCAGCAGCGGGACACCGAATCAGCCCCAGCATTTT
.,TRBJ1-1,TRBV2,.,CASLRHGNTEAFF,TGTGCCAGTCTCCGCCATGGTAACACTGAAGCTTTCTTT
.,TRBJ2-5,TRBV5-6,once,CASSLWAAVLYQETQYF,TGTGCCAGCAGCTTGTGGGCAGCCGTTTTGTACCAAGAGACCCAGTACTTC
.,TRBJ1-2,TRBV9,.,CASSVAGGAGYGYTF,TGTGCCAGCAGCGTAGCCGGGGGGGCAGGGTATGGCTACACCTTC
.,TRBJ1-5,TRBV29-1,.,CSVEEQGGQLQHF,TGCAGCGTTGAGGAGCAGGGTGGACAGCTCCAGCATTTT
.,TRBJ2-3,TRBV20-1,.,CSGRDRRAQYF,TGCAGTGGTCGGGACCGCCGGGCGCAGTATTTT
TRBD2,TRBJ2-5,TRBV18,.,CASSPPGREGSETQYF,TGTGCCAGCTCACCACCGGGCAGGGAGGGGTCAGAGACCCAGTACTTC
.,TRBJ1-3,TRBV4-1,once,CASSLLPGTVSGNTIYF,TGCGCCAGCAGCCTCTTACCGGGTACAGTCTCTGGAAACACCATATATTTT
.,TRBJ2-2,TRBV6-2/TRBV6-3,.,CASSDYDVGNTGELFF,TGTGCCAGCAGTGACTATGACGTGGGGAACACCGGGGAGCTGTTTTTT
TRBD2,TRBJ2-5,TRBV6-5,.,CAAGGGLQETQYF,TGTGCCGCGGGGGGGGGCTTGCAAGAGACCCAGTACTTC
.,TRBJ2-3,TRBV2,.,CASSEEQGTDTQYF,TGTGCCAGCAGTGAGGAGCAGGGAACGGATACGCAGTATTTT
.,TRBJ2-3,TRBV4-3,.,CASSQEIGFPNTDTQYF,TGCGCCAGCAGCCAAGAAATAGGGTTTCCCAACACAGATACGCAGTATTTT
.,TRBJ2-3,TRBV3-1/TRBV3-2,.,CASSHYTDTQYF,TGTGCCAGCAGCCATTACACAGATACGCAGTATTTT
.,TRBJ1-1,TRBV7-6,.,CASSQTEGAEAFF,TGTGCCAGCAGCCAGACAGAAGGAGCTGAAGCTTTCTTT
TRBD1,TRBJ2-1,TRBV18,.,CASSPTGTGGFTEQFF,TGTGCCAGCTCACCCACCGGGACAGGGGGTTTCACTGAGCAGTTCTTC
TRBD1,TRBJ2-7,TRBV18,.,CASSLRGNEQYF,TGTGCCAGCTCACTCAGGGGGAACGAGCAGTACTTC
TRBD1,TRBJ2-5,TRBV7-3,.,CASSPTGLQETQYF,TGTGCCAGCAGCCCGACAGGGCTTCAAGAGACCCAGTACTTC
.,TRBJ1-1,TRBV12-5,.,CASGSGLRTDEGTEAFF,TGTGCTAGTGGTTCGGGCCTAAGGACGGACGAGGGCACTGAAGCTTTCTTT
.,TRBJ2-2,TRBV9,few,CASNTQGNTGELFF,TGTGCCAGCAATACACAGGGGAACACCGGGGAGCTGTTTTTT
.,TRBJ1-1,TRBV6-5,.,CASSYLADAEAFF,TGTGCCAGCAGTTATCTAGCAGACGCTGAAGCTTTCTTT
.,TRBJ2-3,TRBV10-2,.,CASSEPTGTFTDTQYF,TGCGCCAGCAGTGAGCCGACAGGAACCTTCACAGATACGCAGTATTTT
.,TRBJ2-2,TRBV7-9,.,CASSPPGMRGAGELFF,TGTGCCAGCAGCCCACCTGGGATGAGGGGAGCCGGGGAGCTGTTTTTT
.,TRBJ2-2,TRBV18,.,CASSQSSGELFF,TGTGCCAGCTCACAGTCCAGCGGGGAGCTGTTTTTT
TRBD2,TRBJ2-3,TRBV5-4,once,CASSLAAGGNEDTQYF,TGTGCCAGCAGCTTAGCAGCGGGGGGGAATGAAGATACGCAGTATTTT
TRBD1,TRBJ2-3,TRBV20-1,.,CSARQGETQYF,TGCAGTGCTCGACAGGGTGAAACGCAGTATTTT
.,TRBJ2-2,TRBV5-1,once,CASSVQGKRAGELFF,TGCGCCAGCAGTGTACAGGGAAAAAGGGCCGGGGAGCTGTTTTTT
TRBD2,TRBJ2-3,TRBV24-1,.,CATSGASGGPDTQYF,TGTGCCACCAGTGGGGCTAGCGGGGGGCCAGATACGCAGTATTTT
TRBD1,TRBJ1-2,TRBV7-9,few,CASSPSGTAETYGYTF,TGTGCCAGCAGCCCCTCTGGGACAGCTGAGACCTATGGCTACACCTTC
TRBD2,TRBJ2-5,TRBV9,.,CASSVGGGGLETQYF,TGTGCCAGCAGCGTAGGCGGGGGAGGATTAGAGACCCAGTACTTC
.,TRBJ1-1,TRBV4-3,.,CASSQDGGGRTEAFF,TGCGCCAGCAGCCAAGACGGGGGCGGGAGGACTGAAGCTTTCTTT
.,TRBJ2-3,TRBV19,.,CASSSRGFTDTQYF,TGTGCCAGTAGTTCTCGGGGGTTCACAGATACGCAGTATTTT
TRBD1,TRBJ2-7,TRBV4-2,.,CASSQTGTGFYEQYF,TGTGCCAGCAGCCAAACCGGGACAGGGTTTTACGAGCAGTACTTC
.,TRBJ2-2,TRBV5-4,.,CASSLEGRDTGELFF,TGTGCCAGCAGCTTGGAAGGGCGGGACACCGGGGAGCTGTTTTTT
.,TRBJ2-5,TRBV7-2,.,CASSLFGAGLGETQYF,TGTGCCAGCAGCTTATTTGGGGCAGGGTTGGGAGAGACCCAGTACTTC
TRBD1,TRBJ1-1,TRBV5-5,.,CASSRTGGNTEAFF,TGTGCCAGCAGCAGAACAGGGGGGAACACTGAAGCTTTCTTT